This TCR beta chain was captured in a study of T cells in Graves' hyperthyroidism and ophthalmopathy. Those with hyperthyroidism were 18 to 65 years old, newly diagnosed, and ill for under 2 months. This clonotype was picked up many times. The germline V gene has CDR1 SNHLY and CDR2 FYNNEI. Trimming left V 6 bases short and J 4 bases short, with 16 bases between. The CDR3 spans 14 residues. Amplification of TCR beta CDR3 regions used RNA as the template. The HTBI primer set drove a first-round RT-PCR of the TCR CDR3. In TCRdb, the multiplex PCR reads were re-called with MiXCR into one record per CDR3 protein. The sample lists 250,000 to 350,000 distinct CDR3 sequences; 16% were seen once.

The sequenced material came from blood. This sequence joins TRBV2 and TRBJ2-7; D is unresolved. This TCR was recovered from a man aged 25 to 40 with Graves' hyperthyroidism. CDR3 coding DNA: TGTGCCAGCAGCCAGGCGTGGACCGCATACGAGCAGTACTTC. This encodes CASSQAWTAYEQYF.